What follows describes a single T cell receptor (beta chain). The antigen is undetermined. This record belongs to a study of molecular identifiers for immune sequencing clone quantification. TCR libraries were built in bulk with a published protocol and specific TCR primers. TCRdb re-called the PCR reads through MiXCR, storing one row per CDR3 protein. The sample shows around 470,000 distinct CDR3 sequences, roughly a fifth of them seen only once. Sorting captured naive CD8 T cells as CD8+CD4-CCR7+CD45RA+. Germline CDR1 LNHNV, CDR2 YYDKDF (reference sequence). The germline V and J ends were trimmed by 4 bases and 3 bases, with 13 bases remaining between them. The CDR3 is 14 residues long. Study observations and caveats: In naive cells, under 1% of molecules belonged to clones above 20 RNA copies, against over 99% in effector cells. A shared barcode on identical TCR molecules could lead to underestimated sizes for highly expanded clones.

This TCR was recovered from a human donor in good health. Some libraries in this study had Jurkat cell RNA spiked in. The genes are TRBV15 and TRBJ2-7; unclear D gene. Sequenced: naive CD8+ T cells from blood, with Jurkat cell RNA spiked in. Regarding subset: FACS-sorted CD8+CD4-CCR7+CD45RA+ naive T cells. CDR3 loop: CATSKEKLVYEQYF. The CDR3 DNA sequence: TGTGCCACCAGCAAGGAGAAGCTAGTCTACGAGCAGTACTTC.